A selection of T cell receptor beta chains follows, all from one sample in a study of spatial heterogeneity in lung cancer. TCRdb passed the 5' RACE reads through MiXCR, listing each CDR3 protein once. This sample has about 94,000 distinct CDR3 sequences; around 19% occur once, and the top ten carry 21%. The sample consisted of PBMCs, taken at follow-up. The origin of the receptors is a male donor with early-stage non-small cell lung cancer. Both conserved end residues are part of each CDR3. The order of the fields is V gene, clone size, D gene, J gene, CDR3 protein, CDR3 DNA. D genes are given only for firm matches. Expanded clones are given a class, and other clones once, few, many or no size at all.

V: TRBV11-2
size: NA
D: NA
J: TRBJ2-2
CDR3: CASSLSRGQSTGELFF
DNA: TGTGCCAGCAGCTTATCGCGTGGCCAGAGCACCGGGGAGCTGTTTTTT

V: TRBV20-1
size: NA
D: NA
J: TRBJ1-1
CDR3: CSAATRTEAFF
DNA: TGCAGTGCCGCCACCAGAACTGAAGCTTTCTTT

V: TRBV5-4
size: NA
D: NA
J: TRBJ2-1
CDR3: CASSSTGAGPPYNEQFF
DNA: TGTGCCAGCAGCTCGACCGGGGCGGGACCGCCTTACAATGAGCAGTTCTTC

V: TRBV7-2
size: medium-sized
D: TRBD2
J: TRBJ2-1
CDR3: CASSLVAGTTQNEQFF
DNA: TGTGCCAGCAGCTTAGTTGCCGGGACTACCCAAAATGAGCAGTTCTTC

V: TRBV7-2
size: NA
D: NA
J: TRBJ1-6
CDR3: CASSLVGPGSPLHF
DNA: TGTGCCAGCAGCTTAGTAGGACCAGGCTCACCCCTCCACTTT

V: TRBV2
size: many
D: NA
J: TRBJ2-1
CDR3: CASSDREAYNEQFF
DNA: TGTGCCAGCAGTGACAGGGAAGCCTACAATGAGCAGTTCTTC

V: TRBV29-1
size: NA
D: TRBD1
J: TRBJ2-7
CDR3: CSVYHPDRREQYF
DNA: TGCAGCGTTTACCATCCGGACAGGCGCGAGCAGTACTTC

V: TRBV5-1
size: NA
D: NA
J: TRBJ2-5
CDR3: CASSLRQGGDGETQYF
DNA: TGCGCCAGCAGCTTGAGGCAGGGCGGGGACGGGGAGACCCAGTACTTC

V: TRBV19
size: few
D: TRBD2
J: TRBJ2-3
CDR3: CASSPGLAGVRDTQYF
DNA: TGTGCCAGTAGCCCGGGACTAGCGGGAGTACGAGATACGCAGTATTTT

V: TRBV12-3/TRBV12-4
size: NA
D: NA
J: TRBJ2-3
CDR3: CASSLWGTQYF
DNA: TGTGCCAGCAGTTTATGGGGTACGCAGTATTTT

V: TRBV27
size: NA
D: TRBD1
J: TRBJ2-3
CDR3: CASRALGQGPDTQYF
DNA: TGTGCCAGCAGAGCCTTGGGACAGGGGCCCGATACGCAGTATTTT

V: TRBV15
size: NA
D: TRBD1
J: TRBJ1-6
CDR3: CATSYEDRAHSPLHF
DNA: TGTGCCACCAGTTATGAGGACAGGGCCCATTCACCCCTCCACTTT

V: TRBV7-2
size: many
D: TRBD1
J: TRBJ2-3
CDR3: CASSRTGQGRTDTQYF
DNA: TGTGCCAGCAGCCGTACGGGACAGGGGAGGACAGATACGCAGTATTTT

V: TRBV2
size: NA
D: TRBD2
J: TRBJ2-2
CDR3: CASRGTSGNTGELFF
DNA: TGTGCCAGCAGAGGGACTAGCGGGAACACCGGGGAGCTGTTTTTT

V: TRBV7-2
size: NA
D: NA
J: TRBJ2-1
CDR3: CASSLRATSSYNEQFF
DNA: TGTGCCAGCAGCTTAAGAGCAACAAGCTCCTACAATGAGCAGTTCTTC

V: TRBV9
size: NA
D: NA
J: TRBJ2-1
CDR3: CASSVVGHTLYNEQFF
DNA: TGTGCCAGCAGCGTAGTAGGCCACACGCTTTACAATGAGCAGTTCTTC

V: TRBV19
size: NA
D: NA
J: TRBJ1-2
CDR3: CASRSTGGGAGYTF
DNA: TGTGCCAGTAGATCAACAGGCGGGGGCGCCGGCTACACCTTC

V: TRBV15
size: NA
D: NA
J: TRBJ2-7
CDR3: CATSRDPTKYEQYF
DNA: TGTGCCACCAGCAGAGATCCAACTAAATACGAGCAGTACTTC

V: TRBV9
size: many
D: TRBD2
J: TRBJ2-7
CDR3: CASSAGLAPSYEQYF
DNA: TGTGCCAGCAGCGCTGGACTAGCTCCTTCCTACGAGCAGTACTTC

V: TRBV12-3/TRBV12-4
size: few
D: NA
J: TRBJ2-3
CDR3: CASSFRTRSTDTQYF
DNA: TGTGCCAGCAGTTTTCGCACGAGGAGCACAGATACGCAGTATTTT

V: TRBV5-1
size: few
D: TRBD1
J: TRBJ2-1
CDR3: CASSFADRGSYNEQFF
DNA: TGCGCCAGCAGCTTCGCGGACAGGGGCTCCTACAATGAGCAGTTCTTC

V: TRBV18
size: NA
D: NA
J: TRBJ2-2
CDR3: CASSPYGQGNAGELFF
DNA: TGTGCCAGCTCACCATACGGCCAGGGAAACGCCGGGGAGCTGTTTTTT

V: TRBV28
size: NA
D: TRBD2
J: TRBJ2-7
CDR3: CASSLTSGRADYEQYF
DNA: TGTGCCAGCAGTTTAACCAGCGGGAGGGCGGACTACGAGCAGTACTTC

V: TRBV20-1
size: few
D: NA
J: TRBJ2-1
CDR3: CSARVQGGEQFF
DNA: TGCAGTGCTAGAGTTCAGGGCGGTGAGCAGTTCTTC

V: TRBV6-2/TRBV6-3
size: NA
D: NA
J: TRBJ2-1
CDR3: CASSYSLSLGYYNEQFF
DNA: TGTGCCAGCAGTTACTCACTCTCATTGGGTTACTACAATGAGCAGTTCTTC

V: TRBV18
size: NA
D: TRBD2
J: TRBJ2-1
CDR3: CASSPTAGTYNEQFF
DNA: TGTGCCAGCTCACCAACAGCGGGGACTTACAATGAGCAGTTCTTC

V: TRBV27
size: few
D: NA
J: TRBJ1-2
CDR3: CASSSGMNYGYTF
DNA: TGTGCCAGCAGTTCGGGTATGAACTATGGCTACACCTTC

V: TRBV12-3/TRBV12-4
size: many
D: NA
J: TRBJ2-5
CDR3: CASSFQTRGTQYF
DNA: TGTGCCAGCAGTTTCCAGACCCGAGGGACCCAGTACTTC

V: TRBV7-2
size: NA
D: TRBD1
J: TRBJ2-1
CDR3: CASSFYGTGPGEQFF
DNA: TGTGCCAGCAGCTTTTACGGGACAGGGCCAGGTGAGCAGTTCTTC

V: TRBV24-1
size: NA
D: NA
J: TRBJ2-3
CDR3: CATSDFGAEGGTDTQYF
DNA: TGTGCCACCAGTGATTTTGGGGCAGAGGGAGGTACAGATACGCAGTATTTT

V: TRBV4-1
size: few
D: NA
J: TRBJ2-1
CDR3: CASSQEAGMYNEQFF
DNA: TGCGCCAGCAGCCAAGAGGCGGGGATGTACAATGAGCAGTTCTTC

V: TRBV7-2
size: NA
D: NA
J: TRBJ1-3
CDR3: CASSLALGSSGNTIYF
DNA: TGTGCCAGCAGCTTAGCGCTGGGGTCCTCTGGAAACACCATATATTTT

V: TRBV27
size: NA
D: NA
J: TRBJ1-6
CDR3: CASSLPGVNSPLHF
DNA: TGTGCCAGCAGTTTACCGGGGGTCAATTCACCCCTCCACTTT

V: TRBV10-1
size: few
D: NA
J: TRBJ1-1
CDR3: CASSDPGNTEAFF
DNA: TGCGCCAGCAGTGATCCAGGGAACACTGAAGCTTTCTTT

V: TRBV29-1
size: NA
D: NA
J: TRBJ2-7
CDR3: CSVEPGRGDYEQYF
DNA: TGCAGCGTTGAACCCGGCAGGGGTGATTACGAGCAGTACTTC

V: TRBV11-2
size: NA
D: NA
J: TRBJ1-1
CDR3: CASSWYQEAFF
DNA: TGTGCCAGCAGCTGGTACCAGGAAGCTTTCTTT

V: TRBV7-2
size: NA
D: NA
J: TRBJ2-5
CDR3: CASSRGTAGRETQYF
DNA: TGTGCCAGCAGCCGCGGGACAGCGGGCCGGGAGACCCAGTACTTC

V: TRBV12-3/TRBV12-4
size: NA
D: NA
J: TRBJ2-5
CDR3: CASSRGRAETQYF
DNA: TGTGCCAGCAGTCGGGGACGTGCAGAGACCCAGTACTTC

V: TRBV18
size: few
D: TRBD1
J: TRBJ2-7
CDR3: CASSPRTGNGEQYF
DNA: TGTGCCAGCTCACCACGGACAGGGAACGGCGAGCAGTACTTC

V: TRBV20-1
size: NA
D: NA
J: TRBJ1-5
CDR3: CSARVRGVPSNQPQHF
DNA: TGCAGTGCTAGAGTAAGAGGGGTCCCCAGCAATCAGCCCCAGCATTTT

V: TRBV19
size: NA
D: TRBD1
J: TRBJ1-1
CDR3: CASSDTGGWTEAFF
DNA: TGTGCCAGTAGTGACACAGGGGGCTGGACTGAAGCTTTCTTT

V: TRBV5-1
size: few
D: TRBD1
J: TRBJ1-1
CDR3: CASSLVAGGNTEAFF
DNA: TGCGCCAGCAGCTTGGTCGCAGGGGGGAACACTGAAGCTTTCTTT

V: TRBV12-3/TRBV12-4
size: NA
D: NA
J: TRBJ1-1
CDR3: CASSPPGTENTQAFF
DNA: TGTGCCAGCAGTCCCCCCGGGACCGAGAATACACAAGCTTTCTTT

V: TRBV20-1
size: NA
D: NA
J: TRBJ1-1
CDR3: CSARDLGGRIGEAFF
DNA: TGCAGTGCTAGAGATTTGGGCGGGCGGATTGGTGAAGCTTTCTTT

V: TRBV7-2
size: few
D: NA
J: TRBJ1-1
CDR3: CASSLADEAFF
DNA: TGTGCCAGCAGCTTGGCGGATGAAGCTTTCTTT

V: TRBV19
size: many
D: NA
J: TRBJ1-6
CDR3: CASRDILGNSPLHF
DNA: TGTGCCAGTAGGGACATCTTGGGAAATTCACCCCTCCACTTT

V: TRBV2
size: many
D: NA
J: TRBJ1-1
CDR3: CASSDGLLNTEAFF
DNA: TGTGCCAGCAGTGATGGACTCTTGAACACTGAAGCTTTCTTT

V: TRBV7-2
size: many
D: TRBD2
J: TRBJ2-5
CDR3: CASSLLRGGAETQYF
DNA: TGTGCCAGCAGCTTACTGCGGGGGGGAGCAGAGACCCAGTACTTC